These 11 T cell receptor beta chains share one sample of origin, sequenced in a study of T cell changes during pregnancy in multiple sclerosis. Sequencing was performed with immunoSEQ multiplex PCR; in TCRdb, only in-frame clones are kept and a portion is missing. The sample has tens of thousands of clones, approximately 93% seen once; the top ten hold more than 0.12%. Source: CD4+ T cells from peripheral blood mononuclear cells, taken after pregnancy. Every receptor here comes from a female donor with multiple sclerosis, enrolled in a pregnancy study.

The V and J genes are TRBV6-6 and TRBJ2-7; TRBD1 matches 8 bases. The CDR3 is made up of 13 amino acids. Germline CDR1 MNHNY, CDR2 SVGAGI (reference sequence). The CDR3 coding sequence is TGTGCGGTCGGGACAGGCAGAACCTACGAGCAGTACTTC. This gives the protein CAVGTGRTYEQYF.

V gene TRBV9 combines with J gene TRBJ2-3, with TRBD2 as a possible D gene (5 bases). Germline-derived CDR1 and CDR2 are SGDLS and YYNGEE. CDR3 size: 17 residues. The germline V and J ends were trimmed by 0 bases and 6 bases, with 20 bases remaining between them. CDR3 sequence: CASSVDPGLAAQDTQYF. CDR3 coding DNA: TGTGCCAGCAGCGTAGATCCCGGGCTAGCAGCCCAGGATACGCAGTATTTT. Full variable domain (outside the CDR3, taken from reference TRBV9 and TRBJ2-3): DSGVTQTPKHLITATGQRVTLRCSPRSGDLSVYWYQQSLDQGLQFLIQYYNGEERAKGNILERFSAQQFPDLHSELNLSSLELGDSALYFCASSVDPGLAAQDTQYFGPGTRLTVL.

In the case of this clone: Distinct nucleotide sequences in the sample also encode this CDR3. In DNA, the CDR3 is TGCGCCAGCAGCGCTTTACAGGGTTTCACAGATACGCAGTATTTT. Translating it yields CASSALQGFTDTQYF. J is TRBJ2-3 and V is TRBV5-1; perhaps TRBD1 as D (6 bases). Germline loops: CDR1 SGHRS, CDR2 YFSETQ. With 4 bases removed from V and 2 bases from J, the gap between germline ends came to 14 bases. The CDR3 sequence is 15 residues long.

The chain couples TRBV9 to TRBJ2-1, with TRBD2 identical over 7 bases. The germline V gene has CDR1 SGDLS and CDR2 YYNGEE. V dropped 2 bases and J dropped 0; count of bases not matched to a gene: 2. There are 15 residues in the CDR3. The CDR3 DNA reads TGTGCCAGCAGCGTGGGGACTATCTCCTACAATGAGCAGTTCTTC. Translation: CASSVGTISYNEQFF.

DNA for the CDR3: TGTGCCAGCAGGGTAGGGGGAACCTACGAGCAGTACTTC. Its translation: CASRVGGTYEQYF. The J gene is TRBJ2-7, the V gene TRBV6-1, with D possibly TRBD1 on 6 matching bases. V was shortened by 6 bases and J by 2 bases, with 11 bases between the two germline ends. The CDR3 runs to 13 residues. CDR1 and CDR2 (germline): MNHNS, SASEGT.

The chain uses TRBV28 and TRBJ1-5, with unresolved D. V lost 4 bases and J 4 bases, leaving 17 bases between the germline ends. The germline V gene has CDR1 MDHEN and CDR2 SYDVKM. The length of the CDR3 is 16 residues. The CDR3 nucleotides read TGTGCCAGCAGTTCCGCCCGTGGGAGTCTTAATCAGCCCCAGCATTTT. Its translation is CASSSARGSLNQPQHF.

V and J are TRBV29-1 and TRBJ1-1, with D possibly matching TRBD1 (5 bases). Trimming pared 3 bases from V and 0 bases from J, leaving 14 bases between. The CDR3 consists of 15 residues. The germline V gene encodes CDR1 SQVTM and CDR2 ANQGSEA. Here the CDR3 DNA reads TGCAGCGTTGAGCATCGACAGAAACTGAACACTGAAGCTTTCTTT. This sequence encodes CSVEHRQKLNTEAFF.

The rearrangement uses TRBV27 and TRBJ1-1, with 8 positions matching TRBD1. Per germline, CDR1 MNHEY and CDR2 SMNVEV (reference sequence). J lost 5 bases, V lost 5 bases, and 13 bases had no gene match. This CDR3 is built from 16 residues. CDR3: CASSGNRGLHVTEAFF. The CDR3 DNA sequence: TGTGCCAGCAGTGGGAACAGGGGGTTGCATGTTACTGAAGCTTTCTTT.

The chain carries TRBV28 and TRBJ2-5; D perhaps matches TRBD1 (6 bases). Germline loops: CDR1 MDHEN, CDR2 SYDVKM. The ends were cut back, 6 bases at V and 2 bases at J, with 19 bases in the middle. This CDR3 contains 16 residues. DNA of the CDR3: TGTGCCAGCAGGGCCCTAAGGGGGAAGGCACAAGAGACCCAGTACTTC. The encoded protein is CASRALRGKAQETQYF.

The J gene is TRBJ2-3, the V gene TRBV27, with D possibly matching TRBD2 (6 bases). This CDR3 comprises 15 residues. Per the germline V gene, CDR1 is MNHEY and CDR2 is SMNVEV (reference sequence). Trimming took off 11 bases at V and 4 bases at J, with 22 bases between the two ends. CDR3: CAARRLDSLPDTQYF. As DNA, the CDR3 is TGTGCCGCCCGGCGACTAGACTCTCTCCCAGATACGCAGTATTTT.

The chain carries TRBV7-3 and TRBJ2-1; tentatively, D is TRBD2 (6 bases). This CDR3 region has 13 residues. With 2 bases removed from V and 9 bases from J, the gap between germline ends came to 11 bases. Per germline, CDR1 SGHTA and CDR2 FQGTGA. This chain's CDR3 is CASSLFSGGEQFF. Here the CDR3 DNA reads TGTGCCAGCAGCTTATTCTCCGGGGGTGAGCAGTTCTTC. Full variable domain (rest looked up from reference TRBV7-3 and TRBJ2-1): GAGVSQTPSNKVTEKGKYVELRCDPISGHTALYWYRQSLGQGPEFLIYFQGTGAADDSGLPNDRFFAVRPEGSVSTLKIQRTERGDSAVYLCASSLFSGGEQFFGPGTRLTVL.